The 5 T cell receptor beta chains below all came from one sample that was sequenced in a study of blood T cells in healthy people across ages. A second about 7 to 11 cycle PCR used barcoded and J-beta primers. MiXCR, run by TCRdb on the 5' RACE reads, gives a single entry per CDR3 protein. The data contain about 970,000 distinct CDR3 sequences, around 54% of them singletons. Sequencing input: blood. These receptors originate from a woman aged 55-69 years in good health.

The CDR3 protein is CASRNGASQPQHF. In nucleotides, the CDR3 is TGTGCCAGCAGAAACGGGGCCTCCCAGCCCCAGCATTTT. The rearrangement joins TRBV6-5 to TRBJ1-5, with a possible D match to TRBD1 (5 bases). This CDR3 has 13 amino acids. The germline V gene has CDR1 MNHEY and CDR2 SVGAGI. V shed 6 bases and J shed 7 bases, with 13 bases lying between them.

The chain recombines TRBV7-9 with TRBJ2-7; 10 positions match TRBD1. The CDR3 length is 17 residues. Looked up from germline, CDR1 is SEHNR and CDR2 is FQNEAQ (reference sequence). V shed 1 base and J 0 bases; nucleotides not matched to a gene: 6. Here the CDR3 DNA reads TGTGCCAGCAGCTTAGTTTGGGACAGGGGTGCCTCCTACGAGCAGTACTTC. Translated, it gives CASSLVWDRGASYEQYF.

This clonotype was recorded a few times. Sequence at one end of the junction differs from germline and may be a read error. The CDR3 sequence is CSAREQTGGAYHETQYF. For the CDR3, the DNA is TGCAGTGCTAGAGAGCAGACAGGGGGCGCTTACCATGAGACCCAGTACTTC. The chain joins TRBV20-1 to TRBJ2-5, with TRBD1 matching 10 bases. CDR1 is DFQATT and CDR2 is SNEGSKA in the germline V gene (reference sequence). The CDR3 totals 17 residues.

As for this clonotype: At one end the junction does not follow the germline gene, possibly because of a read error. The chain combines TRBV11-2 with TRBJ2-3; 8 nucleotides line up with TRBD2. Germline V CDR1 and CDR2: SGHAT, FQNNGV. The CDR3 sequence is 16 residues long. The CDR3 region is CASSLGTRRRTDTQYF. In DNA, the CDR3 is TGTGCTAGCAGCCTTGGGACTAGAAGGAGAACAGATACGCAGTATTTT.

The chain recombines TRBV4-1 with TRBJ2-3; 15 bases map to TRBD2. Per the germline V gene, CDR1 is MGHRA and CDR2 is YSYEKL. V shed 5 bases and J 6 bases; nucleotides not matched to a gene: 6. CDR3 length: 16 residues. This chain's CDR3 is CASSTTGLAGGDTQYF. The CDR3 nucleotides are TGCGCCAGCAGCACTACAGGACTAGCGGGAGGGGATACGCAGTATTTT.